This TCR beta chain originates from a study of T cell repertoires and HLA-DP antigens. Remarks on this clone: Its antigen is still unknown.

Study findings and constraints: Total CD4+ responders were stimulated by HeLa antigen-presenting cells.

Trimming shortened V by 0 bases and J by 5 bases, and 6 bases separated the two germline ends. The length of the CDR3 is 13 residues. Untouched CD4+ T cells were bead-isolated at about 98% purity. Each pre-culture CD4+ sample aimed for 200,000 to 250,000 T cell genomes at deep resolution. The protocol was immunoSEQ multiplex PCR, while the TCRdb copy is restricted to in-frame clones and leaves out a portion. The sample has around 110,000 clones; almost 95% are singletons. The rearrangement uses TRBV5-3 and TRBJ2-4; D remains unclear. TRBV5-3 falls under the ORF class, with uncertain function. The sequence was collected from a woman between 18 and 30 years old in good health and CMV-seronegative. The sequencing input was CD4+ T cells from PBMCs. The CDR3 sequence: CARSLGKENIQYF. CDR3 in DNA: TGTGCCAGAAGCTTGGGGAAGGAAAACATTCAGTACTTC.